The rows below give T cell receptor beta chains drawn from one sample of a study of T cell responses to AZD1222 COVID-19 vaccine. Sequenced by immunoSEQ multiplex PCR; TCRdb stores in-frame clones only, minus some. The sample has approximately 110,000 clones; roughly 87% are singletons. Sample: peripheral blood, taken 28 days after the second AZD1222 dose. Every receptor here comes from an adult who received the AZD1222 COVID-19 vaccine. Each CDR3 is given with its conserved first and last residue. D genes are given only for firm matches. Some rows have no size entry. The others give once, few or many, or a class for an expanded clone.

V gene: TRBV28; D gene: TRBD1; J gene: TRBJ1-5; clone size: NA; CDR3 DNA: TGTGCCAGCAGTCCCAGACAGGGCTACAATCAGCCCCAGCATTTT; CDR3 protein: CASSPRQGYNQPQHF
V gene: TRBV6-5; D gene: NA; J gene: TRBJ1-2; clone size: NA; CDR3 DNA: TGTGCCAGCAGCAACCCAGGGATGATTTTTGGCTACACCTTC; CDR3 protein: CASSNPGMIFGYTF
V gene: TRBV11-3; D gene: NA; J gene: TRBJ2-3; clone size: NA; CDR3 DNA: TGTGCCAGCAGCTTAGCAAGTGCAGATACGCAGTATTTT; CDR3 protein: CASSLASADTQYF
V gene: TRBV18; D gene: NA; J gene: TRBJ1-4; clone size: NA; CDR3 DNA: TGTGCCAGCTCACCCGATGGACTTGCTGGTTCTCTAGAAAAACTGTTTTTT; CDR3 protein: CASSPDGLAGSLEKLFF
V gene: TRBV27; D gene: NA; J gene: TRBJ2-1; clone size: NA; CDR3 DNA: TGTGCCAGCAGTTTATCGGGCGGGTACTACAATGAGCAGTTCTTC; CDR3 protein: CASSLSGGYYNEQFF
V gene: TRBV7-9; D gene: TRBD1; J gene: TRBJ1-5; clone size: few; CDR3 DNA: TGTGCCAGCAGCACACAGGGGGGGAATCAGCCCCAGCATTTT; CDR3 protein: CASSTQGGNQPQHF
V gene: TRBV4-1; D gene: TRBD1; J gene: TRBJ1-1; clone size: few; CDR3 DNA: TGCGCCAGCAGCCAAGCACCTTATGGGACAGGGACAAACACTGAAGCTTTCTTT; CDR3 protein: CASSQAPYGTGTNTEAFF
V gene: TRBV19; D gene: NA; J gene: TRBJ1-5; clone size: NA; CDR3 DNA: TGTGCCAGTAGTATTGACAGCCTCAATCAGCCCCAGCATTTT; CDR3 protein: CASSIDSLNQPQHF
V gene: TRBV5-1; D gene: TRBD1; J gene: TRBJ1-1; clone size: NA; CDR3 DNA: TGCGCCAGCAGCTTCCGACAGGGGGCGAACACTGAAGCTTTCTTT; CDR3 protein: CASSFRQGANTEAFF
V gene: TRBV5-1; D gene: NA; J gene: TRBJ2-1; clone size: NA; CDR3 DNA: TGCGCCAGCAGCTTGGCGGCGGAGCTCGCCTACAATGAGCAGTTCTTC; CDR3 protein: CASSLAAELAYNEQFF
V gene: TRBV14; D gene: NA; J gene: TRBJ1-2; clone size: NA; CDR3 DNA: TGTGCCAGCAGCCAAGATACCCTCCTCTATGGCTACACCTTC; CDR3 protein: CASSQDTLLYGYTF
V gene: TRBV19; D gene: NA; J gene: TRBJ2-7; clone size: NA; CDR3 DNA: TGTGCCAGTAGTATGACTAACACCTACGAGCAGTACTTC; CDR3 protein: CASSMTNTYEQYF
V gene: TRBV7-2; D gene: NA; J gene: TRBJ2-7; clone size: NA; CDR3 DNA: TGTGCCAGCAGCTTAGTCTGGACAGCGTCCTACGAGCAGTACTTC; CDR3 protein: CASSLVWTASYEQYF
V gene: TRBV28; D gene: NA; J gene: TRBJ1-4; clone size: NA; CDR3 DNA: TGTGCCAGCAGTTTAGTCGGGGGGGGAGAAAAACTGTTTTTT; CDR3 protein: CASSLVGGGEKLFF
V gene: TRBV7-3; D gene: TRBD1; J gene: TRBJ1-1; clone size: NA; CDR3 DNA: TGTGCCAGCAGCTTGGCTGGACAGGGCGGCCCGAACACTGAAGCTTTCTTT; CDR3 protein: CASSLAGQGGPNTEAFF
V gene: TRBV11-1; D gene: NA; J gene: TRBJ2-3; clone size: NA; CDR3 DNA: TGTGCCAGCAGAACACTCCCGGGACCCTCAGATACGCAGTATTTT; CDR3 protein: CASRTLPGPSDTQYF
V gene: TRBV5-4; D gene: TRBD1; J gene: TRBJ1-2; clone size: NA; CDR3 DNA: TGTGCCAGCAGGCAAAAGGGGGCGGGGGATGGCTACACCTTC; CDR3 protein: CASRQKGAGDGYTF
V gene: TRBV19; D gene: NA; J gene: TRBJ2-7; clone size: NA; CDR3 DNA: TGTGCCAGTAGCGTCACCCCAGGTAACGAGCAGTACTTC; CDR3 protein: CASSVTPGNEQYF
V gene: TRBV7-2; D gene: TRBD2; J gene: TRBJ2-7; clone size: NA; CDR3 DNA: TGTGCCAGCAGCTTAGCTGCTAGCGGGACTATCAACGAGCAGTACTTC; CDR3 protein: CASSLAASGTINEQYF
V gene: TRBV5-6; D gene: TRBD1; J gene: TRBJ1-2; clone size: once; CDR3 DNA: TGTGCCAGCAGCGTCCGGGACAGGGGCTACACCTTC; CDR3 protein: CASSVRDRGYTF
V gene: TRBV5-4; D gene: NA; J gene: TRBJ1-4; clone size: NA; CDR3 DNA: TGTGCCAGCAGCCCCTGGGCGGGGGCAGGGGAAAAACTGTTTTTT; CDR3 protein: CASSPWAGAGEKLFF
V gene: TRBV6-6; D gene: NA; J gene: TRBJ2-2; clone size: NA; CDR3 DNA: TGTGCCAGCAGCCCCGGGGCGAACACCGGGGAGCTGTTTTTT; CDR3 protein: CASSPGANTGELFF
V gene: TRBV29-1; D gene: TRBD2; J gene: TRBJ2-1; clone size: NA; CDR3 DNA: TGCAGCGTCCCCCCAGCTGCTAGCGGTAACTCCTACAATGAGCAGTTCTTC; CDR3 protein: CSVPPAASGNSYNEQFF
V gene: TRBV6-1; D gene: NA; J gene: TRBJ1-1; clone size: NA; CDR3 DNA: TGTGCCAGCAGTGAACGGGAGGAAGCTTTCTTT; CDR3 protein: CASSEREEAFF
V gene: TRBV9; D gene: NA; J gene: TRBJ2-1; clone size: NA; CDR3 DNA: TGTGCCAGCAGCTCATCGATAAACAATGAGCAGTTCTTC; CDR3 protein: CASSSSINNEQFF
V gene: TRBV7-3; D gene: NA; J gene: TRBJ2-2; clone size: NA; CDR3 DNA: TGTGCCTCGGAGTCAGGTCTGGGGACCGGGGAGCTGTTTTTT; CDR3 protein: CASESGLGTGELFF
V gene: TRBV14; D gene: NA; J gene: TRBJ1-1; clone size: NA; CDR3 DNA: TGTGCCAGCAGCCAGTTGGAAGGGGGTACTGAAGCTTTCTTT; CDR3 protein: CASSQLEGGTEAFF
V gene: TRBV19; D gene: TRBD1; J gene: TRBJ1-1; clone size: NA; CDR3 DNA: TGTGCCAGTAGTAAGCAGGGGGTGACTGAAGCTTTCTTT; CDR3 protein: CASSKQGVTEAFF
V gene: TRBV11-1; D gene: NA; J gene: TRBJ1-2; clone size: NA; CDR3 DNA: TGTGCCAGCAGCTTGGGTCGACTTGGACGCGGCTACACCTTC; CDR3 protein: CASSLGRLGRGYTF
V gene: TRBV19; D gene: NA; J gene: TRBJ1-4; clone size: NA; CDR3 DNA: TGTGCCAGTAGTACCCACGATCGAGGAAAACTGTTTTTT; CDR3 protein: CASSTHDRGKLFF
V gene: TRBV3-1/TRBV3-2; D gene: NA; J gene: TRBJ2-6; clone size: NA; CDR3 DNA: TGTGCCAGCAGCCAAGTTCCAGGGTCTGGGGCCAACGTCCTGACTTTC; CDR3 protein: CASSQVPGSGANVLTF
V gene: TRBV9; D gene: NA; J gene: TRBJ2-5; clone size: NA; CDR3 DNA: TGTGCCAGCAGCGTAGCTGGCGGCCCCCAAGAGACCCAGTACTTC; CDR3 protein: CASSVAGGPQETQYF
V gene: TRBV6-5; D gene: NA; J gene: TRBJ1-6; clone size: NA; CDR3 DNA: TGTGCCAGCAGTTACTCGTTCGGGGATTCACCCCTCCACTTT; CDR3 protein: CASSYSFGDSPLHF
V gene: TRBV19; D gene: TRBD1; J gene: TRBJ2-5; clone size: few; CDR3 DNA: TGTGCCAGTAGCAAGACAGGGGCCCAAGAGACCCAGTACTTC; CDR3 protein: CASSKTGAQETQYF
V gene: TRBV27; D gene: NA; J gene: TRBJ2-7; clone size: NA; CDR3 DNA: TGTGCCAGCAGTTACAGGGAGGGAACCTACGAGCAGTACTTC; CDR3 protein: CASSYREGTYEQYF
V gene: TRBV18; D gene: NA; J gene: TRBJ1-1; clone size: few; CDR3 DNA: TGTGCCAGCTCACCAACACAGGGTACTGAAGCTTTCTTT; CDR3 protein: CASSPTQGTEAFF
V gene: TRBV7-9; D gene: NA; J gene: TRBJ1-1; clone size: NA; CDR3 DNA: TGTGCCAGCAGCATAGACAGGCTGAACACTGAAGCTTTCTTT; CDR3 protein: CASSIDRLNTEAFF
V gene: TRBV29-1; D gene: TRBD1; J gene: TRBJ1-2; clone size: NA; CDR3 DNA: TGCAGCACTATTAAGACAGGGGAGAGCTCCTATGGCTACACCTTC; CDR3 protein: CSTIKTGESSYGYTF
V gene: TRBV29-1; D gene: NA; J gene: TRBJ2-2; clone size: NA; CDR3 DNA: TGCAGCGTTGAACAGGAGCTGAACACCGGGGAGCTGTTTTTT; CDR3 protein: CSVEQELNTGELFF
V gene: TRBV10-3; D gene: TRBD2; J gene: TRBJ2-3; clone size: NA; CDR3 DNA: TGTGCCACCTACGGACTAGCGGGCGGGACAGATACGCAGTATTTT; CDR3 protein: CATYGLAGGTDTQYF
V gene: TRBV29-1; D gene: NA; J gene: TRBJ2-1; clone size: NA; CDR3 DNA: TGCAGCGTTGAAGATCCGGGTCGCCGCTCCTACAATGAGCAGTTCTTC; CDR3 protein: CSVEDPGRRSYNEQFF
V gene: TRBV4-2; D gene: TRBD2; J gene: TRBJ2-7; clone size: NA; CDR3 DNA: TGTGCCAGCAGCCAAGAGCGGGGGAGTTCCTACGAGCAGTACTTC; CDR3 protein: CASSQERGSSYEQYF
V gene: TRBV5-7; D gene: NA; J gene: TRBJ2-3; clone size: NA; CDR3 DNA: TGTGCCAGCAGCTTGATAGGGGTCACAGATACGCAGTATTTT; CDR3 protein: CASSLIGVTDTQYF
V gene: TRBV25-1; D gene: TRBD1; J gene: TRBJ1-2; clone size: NA; CDR3 DNA: TGTGCCAGGGTCGGGACAGGGTGTGCCTTCTATGGCTACACCTTC; CDR3 protein: CARVGTGCAFYGYTF
V gene: TRBV10-3; D gene: NA; J gene: TRBJ2-3; clone size: NA; CDR3 DNA: TGTGCCATCTTACAGGGAGGGAGCACAGATACGCAGTATTTT; CDR3 protein: CAILQGGSTDTQYF
V gene: TRBV7-2; D gene: NA; J gene: TRBJ1-6; clone size: once; CDR3 DNA: TGTGCCAGCAGCTCGACACCTAATTCACCCCTCCACTTT; CDR3 protein: CASSSTPNSPLHF
V gene: TRBV7-2; D gene: TRBD2; J gene: TRBJ2-7; clone size: NA; CDR3 DNA: TGTGCCAGCAGCTTAGTGGCGGGAGAGTACGAGCAGTACTTC; CDR3 protein: CASSLVAGEYEQYF
V gene: TRBV28; D gene: TRBD1; J gene: TRBJ2-7; clone size: once; CDR3 DNA: TGTGCCAGCAGTCAAAGGGACAGGGGATACGAGCAGTACTTC; CDR3 protein: CASSQRDRGYEQYF
V gene: TRBV7-9; D gene: TRBD2; J gene: TRBJ2-5; clone size: NA; CDR3 DNA: TGTGCCAGCAGCTTGACTAGCGAGCAAGAGACCCAGTACTTC; CDR3 protein: CASSLTSEQETQYF
V gene: TRBV6-5; D gene: TRBD1; J gene: TRBJ1-5; clone size: NA; CDR3 DNA: TGTGCCAGCAGTTACCGACAGGGGGCTAGACAGCCCCAGCATTTT; CDR3 protein: CASSYRQGARQPQHF
V gene: TRBV6-4; D gene: TRBD1; J gene: TRBJ1-6; clone size: NA; CDR3 DNA: TGTGCCAGCAGATCTGACAGGGACGGTTCACCCCTCCACTTT; CDR3 protein: CASRSDRDGSPLHF
V gene: TRBV28; D gene: NA; J gene: TRBJ1-2; clone size: NA; CDR3 DNA: TGTGCCAGCAGTAGAGGGACACACGACTATGGCTACACCTTC; CDR3 protein: CASSRGTHDYGYTF
V gene: TRBV6-5; D gene: NA; J gene: TRBJ2-7; clone size: NA; CDR3 DNA: TGTGCCAGCAGTTACTCGCGGGTTAGGTACGAGCAGTACTTC; CDR3 protein: CASSYSRVRYEQYF
V gene: TRBV6-5; D gene: NA; J gene: TRBJ1-5; clone size: NA; CDR3 DNA: TGTGCCAGCAGTCGGCAAGGGGTGGGCAATCAGCCCCAGCATTTT; CDR3 protein: CASSRQGVGNQPQHF